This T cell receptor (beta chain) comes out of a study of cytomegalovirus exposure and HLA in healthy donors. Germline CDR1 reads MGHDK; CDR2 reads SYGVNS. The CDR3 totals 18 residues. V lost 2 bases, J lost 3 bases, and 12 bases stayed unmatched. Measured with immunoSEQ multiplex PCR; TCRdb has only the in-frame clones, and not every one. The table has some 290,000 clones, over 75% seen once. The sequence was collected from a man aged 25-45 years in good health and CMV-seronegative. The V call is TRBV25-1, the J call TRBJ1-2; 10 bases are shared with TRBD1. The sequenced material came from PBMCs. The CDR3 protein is CASSEPGQGPRSDYGYTF. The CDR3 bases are TGTGCCAGCAGTGAACCGGGACAGGGGCCGAGGTCGGACTATGGCTACACCTTC.